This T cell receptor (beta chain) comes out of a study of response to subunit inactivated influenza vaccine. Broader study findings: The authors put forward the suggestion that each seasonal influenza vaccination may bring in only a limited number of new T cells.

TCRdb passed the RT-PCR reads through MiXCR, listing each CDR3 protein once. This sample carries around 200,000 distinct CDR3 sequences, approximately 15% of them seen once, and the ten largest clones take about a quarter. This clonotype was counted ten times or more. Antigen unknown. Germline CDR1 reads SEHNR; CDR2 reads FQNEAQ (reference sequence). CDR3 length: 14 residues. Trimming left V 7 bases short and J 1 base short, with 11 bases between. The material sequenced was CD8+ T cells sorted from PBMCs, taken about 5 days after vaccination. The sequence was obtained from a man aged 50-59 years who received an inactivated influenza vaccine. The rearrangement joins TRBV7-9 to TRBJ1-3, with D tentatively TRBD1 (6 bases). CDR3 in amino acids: CASTTTGSGNTIYF. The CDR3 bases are TGTGCCAGCACCACTACAGGGTCTGGAAACACCATATATTTT.